This T cell receptor beta chain is from a study of regulatory and conventional T cells in RAG deficiency. The germline gives CDR1 MNHEY, CDR2 SMNVEV (reference sequence). This CDR3 has 15 amino acids. Between the trimmed V and J ends, which lost 7 bases and 2 bases, there was a span of 15 bases. General observations from the study: Patient subsets had shorter CDR3s; Omenn Treg-Tconv overlap exceeded 80%.

The sorted regulatory T cells were CD4+, CD25-high and CD127-low, with genomic DNA sequenced. This table comes from immunoSEQ multiplex PCR, and its TCRdb copy is limited to in-frame clones, with some not included. The table has several hundred clones, over 85% seen once; the top ten hold about 10%. Remarks on this clone: What it binds is unknown.

Sequencing input: Tregs sorted from blood. This clonotype was obtained from a human donor with RAG deficiency presenting as severe combined immunodeficiency. The rearrangement links TRBV27 to TRBJ2-1; D possibly corresponds to TRBD1 (5 bases). The CDR3 protein is CASTGWGLPYNEQFF. The CDR3 nucleotides are TGTGCCAGCACTGGATGGGGCCTGCCCTACAATGAGCAGTTCTTC.